The 2 T cell receptor beta chains presented below share a single source sample, sequenced in a study of CXCR3-negative and CXCR3-positive naive CD8 T cells. UMI-tagged TRB cDNA libraries were built via 5' RACE. TCRdb reprocessed the 5' RACE reads, keeping one entry per CDR3 protein, no DNA. This repertoire comprises more than 6,000 distinct CDR3 sequences; its ten largest clones make up about 2%. Study results and caveats: More hydrophobic TRB CDR3s were found in CXCR3-positive naive cells than in CXCR3-negative naive cells.

These receptors lack a known antigen. The material sequenced was naive CXCR3+ CD8+ T cells from blood. Subset given: CD45RO-CCR7+CD27+CD95- naive CD8+ T cells expressing CXCR3 (TNR3+). The receptors were sampled from a human donor in good health. Some clones in this sample may be carry-over from other donors' samples.

Judged by frequency, this clonotype is medium-sized. The chain carries TRBV27 and TRBJ1-5; TCRdb calls TRBD1, which cannot be checked without DNA. Per the germline V gene, CDR1 is MNHEY and CDR2 is SMNVEV (reference sequence). The CDR3 spans 15 residues. The CDR3 loop is CASSFGQGENQPQHF.

The CDR3 loop reads CSVVGQGIFTDTQYF. The chain is built from TRBV29-1 and TRBJ2-3; TCRdb designates TRBD1, a call that cannot be tested without DNA. This CDR3 comprises 15 residues. Germline V gene sequence: CDR1 SQVTM, CDR2 ANQGSEA.